The rows below give T cell receptor beta chains drawn from one sample of a study of CD8 T cells in ankylosing spondylitis. MiXCR was run by TCRdb on the 5' RACE reads, yielding one entry per CDR3 protein. This sample has almost 400,000 distinct CDR3 sequences; under 25% occur once, and the top ten carry roughly a sixth. The specimen sequenced was blood, either unsorted or a sorted T cell fraction (not recorded which). These receptors came from a male donor with ankylosing spondylitis. CDR3s include the opening cysteine and the closing phenylalanine or tryptophan. Each record gives: J gene, D gene, clone size, CDR3 length, V gene, CDR3 protein, CDR3 DNA. The D gene is left open where the match is weak. Where a row states a size, it is once, few, many or the class of an expanded clone; other rows omit it.

J gene: TRBJ1-1
D gene: -
clone size: -
CDR3 length: 13
V gene: TRBV10-2
CDR3 protein: CASSESGRPQAFF
CDR3 DNA: TGCGCCAGCAGTGAGTCGGGCAGACCACAAGCTTTCTTT

J gene: TRBJ1-1
D gene: -
clone size: many
CDR3 length: 12
V gene: TRBV12-3/TRBV12-4
CDR3 protein: CASRIRNTEAFF
CDR3 DNA: TGTGCCAGCAGAATCCGGAACACTGAAGCTTTCTTT

J gene: TRBJ1-2
D gene: -
clone size: many
CDR3 length: 16
V gene: TRBV5-1
CDR3 protein: CASSLTSGTKGYGYTF
CDR3 DNA: TGCGCCAGCAGCCTCACTTCCGGGACAAAGGGTTATGGCTACACCTTC

J gene: TRBJ2-1
D gene: TRBD1
clone size: few
CDR3 length: 14
V gene: TRBV20-1
CDR3 protein: CSARAGTGGYEQFF
CDR3 DNA: TGCAGTGCTAGAGCCGGGACAGGGGGTTACGAGCAGTTCTTC

J gene: TRBJ2-2
D gene: -
clone size: -
CDR3 length: 16
V gene: TRBV5-1
CDR3 protein: CASSYLGVRDTGELFF
CDR3 DNA: TGCGCCAGCAGCTATTTAGGGGTGAGGGACACCGGGGAGCTGTTTTTT

J gene: TRBJ1-1
D gene: -
clone size: few
CDR3 length: 15
V gene: TRBV27
CDR3 protein: CASFPGGAPNTEAFF
CDR3 DNA: TGTGCCAGCTTCCCCGGGGGGGCCCCAAACACTGAAGCTTTCTTT

J gene: TRBJ2-7
D gene: -
clone size: -
CDR3 length: 16
V gene: TRBV4-3
CDR3 protein: CASSQEVGASSYEQYF
CDR3 DNA: TGCGCCAGCAGCCAAGAGGTTGGGGCTAGCTCCTACGAGCAGTACTTC

J gene: TRBJ2-1
D gene: -
clone size: -
CDR3 length: 16
V gene: TRBV7-6
CDR3 protein: CASSLAGRVSYNEQFF
CDR3 DNA: TGTGCCAGCAGCTTAGCGGGCAGGGTATCGTACAATGAGCAGTTCTTC

J gene: TRBJ2-1
D gene: TRBD2
clone size: many
CDR3 length: 13
V gene: TRBV29-1
CDR3 protein: CSSGLAGRGEQFF
CDR3 DNA: TGCAGCTCGGGACTAGCGGGACGGGGTGAGCAGTTCTTC

J gene: TRBJ1-2
D gene: -
clone size: few
CDR3 length: 11
V gene: TRBV29-1
CDR3 protein: CSVEEQGSYTF
CDR3 DNA: TGCAGCGTTGAAGAACAGGGTAGCTACACCTTC

J gene: TRBJ2-7
D gene: -
clone size: -
CDR3 length: 14
V gene: TRBV12-3/TRBV12-4
CDR3 protein: CASSFGTKTYEQYF
CDR3 DNA: TGTGCCAGCAGTTTTGGGACCAAGACCTACGAGCAGTACTTC

J gene: TRBJ2-2
D gene: TRBD1
clone size: -
CDR3 length: 19
V gene: TRBV11-1
CDR3 protein: CASSSLGQGRFTNTGELFF
CDR3 DNA: TGTGCCAGCAGTTCCCTGGGACAGGGGCGCTTTACGAACACCGGGGAGCTGTTTTTT

J gene: TRBJ2-2
D gene: TRBD2
clone size: -
CDR3 length: 17
V gene: TRBV28
CDR3 protein: CASQTRLAGGIAGELFF
CDR3 DNA: TGTGCCAGCCAAACCCGACTAGCGGGAGGCATCGCCGGGGAGCTGTTTTTT

J gene: TRBJ2-7
D gene: -
clone size: few
CDR3 length: 13
V gene: TRBV20-1
CDR3 protein: CSARRGRVYEQYF
CDR3 DNA: TGCAGTGCTAGACGTGGGAGAGTATACGAGCAGTACTTC

J gene: TRBJ2-1
D gene: -
clone size: -
CDR3 length: 13
V gene: TRBV30
CDR3 protein: CAWSVGVYNEQFF
CDR3 DNA: TGTGCCTGGAGCGTAGGGGTATACAATGAGCAGTTCTTC

J gene: TRBJ2-3
D gene: -
clone size: -
CDR3 length: 15
V gene: TRBV5-1
CDR3 protein: CASSLVQSSTDTQYF
CDR3 DNA: TGCGCCAGCAGCTTGGTTCAATCTAGCACAGATACGCAGTATTTT

J gene: TRBJ2-2
D gene: -
clone size: -
CDR3 length: 13
V gene: TRBV6-6
CDR3 protein: CASTLRNTGELFF
CDR3 DNA: TGTGCCAGCACCCTCAGGAACACCGGGGAGCTGTTTTTT

J gene: TRBJ1-6
D gene: TRBD1
clone size: -
CDR3 length: 13
V gene: TRBV20-1
CDR3 protein: CSAGDSHNSPLHF
CDR3 DNA: TGCAGTGCTGGGGACAGCCATAATTCACCCCTCCACTTT

J gene: TRBJ2-5
D gene: -
clone size: -
CDR3 length: 13
V gene: TRBV5-1
CDR3 protein: CASRSGMEETQYF
CDR3 DNA: TGCGCCAGCAGGTCGGGAATGGAAGAGACCCAGTACTTC

J gene: TRBJ1-1
D gene: -
clone size: -
CDR3 length: 14
V gene: TRBV5-1
CDR3 protein: CASSSGQELTEAFF
CDR3 DNA: TGCGCCAGCAGCTCTGGGCAGGAGCTCACTGAAGCTTTCTTT

J gene: TRBJ2-1
D gene: -
clone size: few
CDR3 length: 15
V gene: TRBV3-1
CDR3 protein: CASSRAAGSYNEQFF
CDR3 DNA: TGTGCCAGCAGCCGGGCGGCGGGAAGCTACAATGAGCAGTTCTTC

J gene: TRBJ2-2
D gene: -
clone size: few
CDR3 length: 13
V gene: TRBV10-3
CDR3 protein: CAISERTTGELFF
CDR3 DNA: TGTGCCATCAGTGAGAGAACTACCGGGGAGCTGTTTTTT

J gene: TRBJ2-3
D gene: -
clone size: few
CDR3 length: 14
V gene: TRBV29-1
CDR3 protein: CSANRRRSTDTQYF
CDR3 DNA: TGCAGCGCCAACAGGAGAAGGAGCACAGATACGCAGTATTTT

J gene: TRBJ1-1
D gene: -
clone size: -
CDR3 length: 12
V gene: TRBV29-1
CDR3 protein: CSVPQGRAEAFF
CDR3 DNA: TGCAGCGTCCCTCAGGGTAGGGCTGAAGCTTTCTTT

J gene: TRBJ2-7
D gene: TRBD1
clone size: -
CDR3 length: 15
V gene: TRBV5-1
CDR3 protein: CASNPTGESSYEQYF
CDR3 DNA: TGCGCCAGCAACCCGACAGGGGAATCGTCCTACGAGCAGTACTTC

J gene: TRBJ1-4
D gene: TRBD1
clone size: -
CDR3 length: 16
V gene: TRBV27
CDR3 protein: CASSAGTGSTNEKLFF
CDR3 DNA: TGTGCCAGCAGTGCCGGGACAGGGTCAACTAATGAAAAACTGTTTTTT

J gene: TRBJ2-2
D gene: -
clone size: -
CDR3 length: 14
V gene: TRBV2
CDR3 protein: CASSEWEFTGELFF
CDR3 DNA: TGTGCCAGCAGTGAATGGGAATTCACCGGGGAGCTGTTTTTT

J gene: TRBJ2-5
D gene: -
clone size: many
CDR3 length: 14
V gene: TRBV29-1
CDR3 protein: CSVGGRIYMETQYF
CDR3 DNA: TGCAGCGTTGGGGGGCGGATTTATATGGAGACCCAGTACTTC

J gene: TRBJ2-3
D gene: TRBD1
clone size: few
CDR3 length: 15
V gene: TRBV5-4
CDR3 protein: CASSPVRTGGDTQYF
CDR3 DNA: TGTGCCAGCAGTCCGGTCCGGACAGGAGGAGATACGCAGTATTTT

J gene: TRBJ2-4
D gene: -
clone size: -
CDR3 length: 16
V gene: TRBV11-3
CDR3 protein: CASSSEEGLAKNIQYF
CDR3 DNA: TGTGCCAGCAGCTCCGAAGAGGGATTAGCCAAAAACATTCAGTACTTC

J gene: TRBJ2-3
D gene: -
clone size: -
CDR3 length: 16
V gene: TRBV11-2
CDR3 protein: CASSFPVSQITDTQYF
CDR3 DNA: TGTGCCAGCAGCTTCCCCGTCTCCCAGATCACAGATACGCAGTATTTT

J gene: TRBJ2-2
D gene: TRBD1
clone size: many
CDR3 length: 15
V gene: TRBV12-3/TRBV12-4
CDR3 protein: CASVLGGAEGGELFF
CDR3 DNA: TGTGCCAGCGTTTTAGGGGGCGCAGAAGGCGGGGAGCTGTTTTTT

J gene: TRBJ2-7
D gene: -
clone size: few
CDR3 length: 12
V gene: TRBV29-1
CDR3 protein: CSVDTGPYEQYF
CDR3 DNA: TGCAGCGTTGACACAGGGCCATACGAGCAGTACTTC

J gene: TRBJ2-1
D gene: -
clone size: -
CDR3 length: 12
V gene: TRBV7-3
CDR3 protein: CASSPNGAEQFF
CDR3 DNA: TGTGCCAGCAGCCCGAACGGAGCTGAGCAGTTCTTC

J gene: TRBJ2-2
D gene: TRBD1
clone size: -
CDR3 length: 16
V gene: TRBV6-2/TRBV6-3
CDR3 protein: CASSSVGQGATGELFF
CDR3 DNA: TGTGCCAGCAGTTCCGTAGGTCAGGGGGCTACCGGGGAGCTGTTTTTT

J gene: TRBJ2-7
D gene: TRBD2
clone size: -
CDR3 length: 14
V gene: TRBV20-1
CDR3 protein: CSARGGRGSYEQYF
CDR3 DNA: TGCAGTGCTAGAGGAGGGAGGGGATCCTACGAGCAGTACTTC

J gene: TRBJ1-1
D gene: -
clone size: -
CDR3 length: 14
V gene: TRBV12-3/TRBV12-4
CDR3 protein: CASSLDQGRAEAFF
CDR3 DNA: TGTGCCAGCAGTTTAGACCAGGGACGCGCTGAAGCTTTCTTT

J gene: TRBJ2-2
D gene: TRBD1
clone size: few
CDR3 length: 15
V gene: TRBV7-6
CDR3 protein: CASSRTGSNTGELFF
CDR3 DNA: TGTGCCAGCAGCCGGACAGGGTCGAACACCGGGGAGCTGTTTTTT

J gene: TRBJ2-3
D gene: -
clone size: -
CDR3 length: 12
V gene: TRBV12-3/TRBV12-4
CDR3 protein: CASSWGADTQYF
CDR3 DNA: TGTGCCAGCAGTTGGGGGGCAGATACGCAGTATTTT

J gene: TRBJ2-1
D gene: TRBD2
clone size: -
CDR3 length: 14
V gene: TRBV6-2/TRBV6-3
CDR3 protein: CASSYLVAGFEQFF
CDR3 DNA: TGTGCCAGCAGTTACCTCGTAGCGGGATTTGAGCAGTTCTTC

J gene: TRBJ2-2
D gene: TRBD2
clone size: few
CDR3 length: 14
V gene: TRBV20-1
CDR3 protein: CSARLAGGTGELFF
CDR3 DNA: TGCAGTGCGAGACTAGCGGGAGGGACCGGGGAGCTGTTTTTT

J gene: TRBJ2-3
D gene: TRBD1
clone size: few
CDR3 length: 15
V gene: TRBV20-1
CDR3 protein: CSARDDRGGTDTQYF
CDR3 DNA: TGCAGTGCTAGGGACGACAGGGGCGGGACAGATACGCAGTATTTT

J gene: TRBJ2-6
D gene: -
clone size: -
CDR3 length: 14
V gene: TRBV3-1
CDR3 protein: CASSQDVGANVLTF
CDR3 DNA: TGTGCCAGCAGCCAGGACGTTGGGGCCAACGTCCTGACTTTC

J gene: TRBJ2-7
D gene: -
clone size: -
CDR3 length: 14
V gene: TRBV4-1
CDR3 protein: CASSQFDAGDEQYF
CDR3 DNA: TGCGCCAGCAGCCAATTTGACGCGGGCGACGAGCAGTACTTC

J gene: TRBJ2-7
D gene: TRBD1
clone size: many
CDR3 length: 15
V gene: TRBV9
CDR3 protein: CASSVGWTGGYEQYF
CDR3 DNA: TGTGCCAGCAGCGTAGGCTGGACAGGGGGGTACGAGCAGTACTTC

J gene: TRBJ1-2
D gene: TRBD1
clone size: -
CDR3 length: 14
V gene: TRBV7-3
CDR3 protein: CASSQGQDNYGYTF
CDR3 DNA: TGTGCCAGCAGCCAGGGACAGGACAACTATGGCTACACCTTC

J gene: TRBJ1-2
D gene: -
clone size: -
CDR3 length: 15
V gene: TRBV14
CDR3 protein: CASSHLTRRYYGYTF
CDR3 DNA: TGTGCCAGCAGCCATCTAACCCGACGGTACTATGGCTACACCTTC

J gene: TRBJ1-4
D gene: -
clone size: -
CDR3 length: 13
V gene: TRBV12-3/TRBV12-4
CDR3 protein: CASSTNRYLGLFF
CDR3 DNA: TGTGCCAGCAGTACAAACAGGTATCTCGGACTGTTTTTT

J gene: TRBJ1-5
D gene: -
clone size: few
CDR3 length: 14
V gene: TRBV20-1
CDR3 protein: CSALRDEDNQPQHF
CDR3 DNA: TGCAGTGCACTCCGGGACGAGGATAACCAGCCCCAGCATTTT

J gene: TRBJ1-1
D gene: -
clone size: -
CDR3 length: 16
V gene: TRBV19
CDR3 protein: CASSIPPGRVNTEAFF
CDR3 DNA: TGTGCCAGTAGTATACCCCCCGGTCGGGTGAACACTGAAGCTTTCTTT

J gene: TRBJ2-7
D gene: TRBD1
clone size: -
CDR3 length: 13
V gene: TRBV28
CDR3 protein: CASRSTGTAEQYF
CDR3 DNA: TGTGCCAGCAGATCGACAGGGACCGCCGAGCAGTACTTC

J gene: TRBJ2-3
D gene: -
clone size: few
CDR3 length: 12
V gene: TRBV24-1
CDR3 protein: CATSDFTDTQYF
CDR3 DNA: TGTGCCACCAGTGATTTCACAGATACGCAGTATTTT

J gene: TRBJ2-1
D gene: -
clone size: -
CDR3 length: 12
V gene: TRBV6-1
CDR3 protein: CASSGRFNEQFF
CDR3 DNA: TGTGCCAGCAGTGGAAGATTCAATGAGCAGTTCTTC

J gene: TRBJ2-3
D gene: TRBD2
clone size: -
CDR3 length: 16
V gene: TRBV6-5
CDR3 protein: CASSYSRGWGTDTQYF
CDR3 DNA: TGTGCCAGCAGTTACTCGCGGGGGTGGGGCACAGATACGCAGTATTTT

J gene: TRBJ2-2
D gene: TRBD2
clone size: -
CDR3 length: 15
V gene: TRBV12-3/TRBV12-4
CDR3 protein: CASIWGRANTGELFF
CDR3 DNA: TGTGCCAGCATTTGGGGGAGGGCGAACACCGGGGAGCTGTTTTTT

J gene: TRBJ1-1
D gene: -
clone size: -
CDR3 length: 13
V gene: TRBV29-1
CDR3 protein: CSVEDPPFNRAFF
CDR3 DNA: TGCAGCGTTGAAGATCCACCCTTTAACCGAGCTTTCTTT